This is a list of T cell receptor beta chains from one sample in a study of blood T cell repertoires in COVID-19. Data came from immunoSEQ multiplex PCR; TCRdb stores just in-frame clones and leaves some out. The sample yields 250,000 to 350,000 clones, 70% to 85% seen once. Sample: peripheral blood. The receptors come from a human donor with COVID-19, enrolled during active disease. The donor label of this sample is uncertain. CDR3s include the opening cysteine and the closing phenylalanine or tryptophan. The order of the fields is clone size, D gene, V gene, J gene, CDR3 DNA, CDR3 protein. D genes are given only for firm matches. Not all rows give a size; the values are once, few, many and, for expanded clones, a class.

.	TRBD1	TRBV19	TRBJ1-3	TGTGCCAGTTCCGCGGCGGGACAGGGAGGAAACACCATATATTTT	CASSAAGQGGNTIYF
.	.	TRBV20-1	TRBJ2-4	TGCAGTGCTCAGGGGCCGAATTGGGACTTC	CSAQGPNWDF
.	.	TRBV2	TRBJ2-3	TGTGCCAGCAGTGATACAGGGTCGGGAAATACGCAGTATTTT	CASSDTGSGNTQYF
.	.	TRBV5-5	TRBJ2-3	TGTGCCAGCAGCTTGGGACAGATTAGCACAGATACGCAGTATTTT	CASSLGQISTDTQYF
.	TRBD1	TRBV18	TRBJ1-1	TGTGCCAGCTCACCCGGGACAGGGGCATTGAACACTGAAGCTTTCTTT	CASSPGTGALNTEAFF
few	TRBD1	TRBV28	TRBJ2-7	TGTGCCAGCAGTTTACCTGACAGGGGTCCAACCTACGAGCAGTACTTC	CASSLPDRGPTYEQYF
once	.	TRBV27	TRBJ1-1	TGTGCCAGCAGTTCCACCAAGGCAGGAATCACTGAAGCTTTCTTT	CASSSTKAGITEAFF
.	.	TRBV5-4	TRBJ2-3	TGTGCCAGCAGCCCCCTTCAGGGGTCTGATACGCAGTATTTT	CASSPLQGSDTQYF
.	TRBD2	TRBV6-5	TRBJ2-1	TGTGCCAGCAGTCGTCGTGGCGGGAGAGGGAGTGAGCAGTTCTTC	CASSRRGGRGSEQFF
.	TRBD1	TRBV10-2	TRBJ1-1	TGCGCCAGCAAGGCGGGACAGGGCAACACTGAAGCTTTCTTT	CASKAGQGNTEAFF
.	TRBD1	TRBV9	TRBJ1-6	TGTGCCAGCAGCGGTGGGACAGAGAATTCACCCCTCCACTTT	CASSGGTENSPLHF
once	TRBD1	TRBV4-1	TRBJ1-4	TGCGCCAGCAGCCAAGACTCTGGACAGGGGGCAACTAATGAAAAACTGTTTTTT	CASSQDSGQGATNEKLFF
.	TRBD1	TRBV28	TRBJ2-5	TGTGCCAGCAGTTCGACAGGGTTAGAGACCCAGTACTTC	CASSSTGLETQYF
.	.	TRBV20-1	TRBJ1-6	TGCAGTGCTAGTCTTGGAGGGTTAGGCAATAATTCACCCCTCCACTTT	CSASLGGLGNNSPLHF
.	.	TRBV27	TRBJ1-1	TGTGCCAGCAGTTTATCGCAGGGGCGGACTGAAGCTTTCTTT	CASSLSQGRTEAFF
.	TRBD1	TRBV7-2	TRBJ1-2	TGTGCCAGCAGCTTAGAGACAGGGGGCTACTATGGCTACACCTTC	CASSLETGGYYGYTF
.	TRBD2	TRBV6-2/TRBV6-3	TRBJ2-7	TGTGCCAGCAGTTATGCGGGAGTCAGGTACGAGCAGTACTTC	CASSYAGVRYEQYF
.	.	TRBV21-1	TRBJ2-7	TGTGCCAGCAGCAAAGACAGGGATCGGTACGAGCAGTACTTC	CASSKDRDRYEQYF
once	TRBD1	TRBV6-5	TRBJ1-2	TGTGCCAGCATCCCCTATGGGACAGCGAGGGGTGGCTACACCTTC	CASIPYGTARGGYTF
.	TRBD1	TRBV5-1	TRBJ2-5	TGCGCCAGCAGCTTGTTAGGACAGGGGGAAGAGACCCAGTACTTC	CASSLLGQGEETQYF
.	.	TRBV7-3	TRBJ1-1	TGTGCCAGCAGCCTTTCTCCCCTAAACACTGAAGCTTTCTTT	CASSLSPLNTEAFF
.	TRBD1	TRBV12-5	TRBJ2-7	TGTGCTAGTGGTTACGGGACAGGGGGCGCGAGTTACGAGCAGTACTTC	CASGYGTGGASYEQYF
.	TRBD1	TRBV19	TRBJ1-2	TGTGCCAGTAGTCCTCCCCAGGGGGCAGGCGGCTATGGCTACACCTTC	CASSPPQGAGGYGYTF
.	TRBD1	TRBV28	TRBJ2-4	TGTGCCAGCAGTTCCCCAGGGACAGGTAACGGTCAGTACTTC	CASSSPGTGNGQYF
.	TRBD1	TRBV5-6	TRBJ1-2	TGTGCCAGCAGCCCTCGACAGGGGGCGAGGCACGGCTACACCTTC	CASSPRQGARHGYTF
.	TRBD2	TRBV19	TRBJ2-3	TGTGCCAGTAGTATAGCGGGAGGATCCAACACAGATACGCAGTATTTT	CASSIAGGSNTDTQYF
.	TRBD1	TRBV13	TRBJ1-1	TGTGCCAGCAGCCCGTCCCGGGACAGGGTCCCAAAAGCTTTCTTT	CASSPSRDRVPKAFF
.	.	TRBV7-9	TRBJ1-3	TGTGCCAGCAGCTTCTCCCTGGCAGACTCTGGAAACACCATATATTTT	CASSFSLADSGNTIYF
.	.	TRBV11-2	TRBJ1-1	TGTGCCAGCAGCCTCGTCGGGTTGAACACTGAAGCTTTCTTT	CASSLVGLNTEAFF
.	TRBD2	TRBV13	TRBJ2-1	TGTGCCAGCAGCTCACTAGCGCCCTCCTACAATGAGCAGTTCTTC	CASSSLAPSYNEQFF
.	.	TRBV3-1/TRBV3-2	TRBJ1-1	TGTGCCAGCAGCCAAAAAGCTTTGAACACTGAAGCTTTCTTT	CASSQKALNTEAFF
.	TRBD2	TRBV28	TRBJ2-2	TGTGCCACCCGGACTAGCGGCACCGGGGAGCTGTTTTTT	CATRTSGTGELFF
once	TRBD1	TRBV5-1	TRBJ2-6	TGCGCCAGCAGCTTGGCCGGGACAGGGGAGGTAGGGGCCAACGTCCTGACTTTC	CASSLAGTGEVGANVLTF
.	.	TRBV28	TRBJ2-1	TGTGCCAGCAGTTTACGGGTTGAGCAGTTCTTC	CASSLRVEQFF
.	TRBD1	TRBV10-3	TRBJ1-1	TGTGCCATCAGTTCCTTACAGGGGGAGAACACTGAAGCTTTCTTT	CAISSLQGENTEAFF
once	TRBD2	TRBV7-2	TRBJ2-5	TGTGCCAGCAGCTTAGTACGCTTAGCGGGAGGGACAGAGACCCAGTACTTC	CASSLVRLAGGTETQYF
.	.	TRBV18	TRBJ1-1	TGTGCCAGCTCACCGCCGAGGAACACTGAAGCTTTCTTT	CASSPPRNTEAFF
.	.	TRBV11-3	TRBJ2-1	TGTGCCAGCAGCTTAGATTCCCAGGGATTTTACAATGAGCAGTTCTTC	CASSLDSQGFYNEQFF
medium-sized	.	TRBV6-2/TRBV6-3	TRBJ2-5	TGTGCCAGCAGTTACCCGACAGCCGGGCAAGAGACCCAGTACTTC	CASSYPTAGQETQYF
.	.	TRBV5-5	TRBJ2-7	TGTGCCAGCAGCTTGGTAACAGGTACGGACTACGAGCAGTACTTC	CASSLVTGTDYEQYF
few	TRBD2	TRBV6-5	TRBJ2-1	TGTGCCAGCAGTCCCGGGACTAGAGCAAAGTTCTTC	CASSPGTRAKFF
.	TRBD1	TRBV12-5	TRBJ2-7	TGTGCTAGTGCGCGGGGGACAGGGTCCTACGAGCAGTACTTC	CASARGTGSYEQYF
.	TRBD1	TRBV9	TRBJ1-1	TGTGCCAGCAGCGTACGGGACAGTCGCACTGAAGCTTTCTTT	CASSVRDSRTEAFF
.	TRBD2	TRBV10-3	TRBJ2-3	TGTGCCATCAGTGCGGGTGCGGGAGGAACAGATACGCAGTATTTT	CAISAGAGGTDTQYF
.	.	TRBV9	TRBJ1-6	TGTGCCAGCAGCGCGACAGGTGACTATAATTCACCCCTCCACTTT	CASSATGDYNSPLHF
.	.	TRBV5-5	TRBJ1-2	TGTGCCAGCAGCTATCCCTCCCAGGACAGTTCCTATGGCTACACCTTC	CASSYPSQDSSYGYTF